One and the same sample provided the 4 T cell receptor beta chains below, sequenced in a study of T cells in Graves' hyperthyroidism and ophthalmopathy. Regions amplified from RNA transcripts were the TCR beta CDR3 regions. The study used the HTBI primer set for a first-round RT-PCR of the TCR CDR3. TCRdb re-called the multiplex PCR reads through MiXCR, storing one row per CDR3 protein. Among hundreds of thousands of distinct CDR3 sequences listed, approximately 14% were seen once. Sequencing was done on a sample of blood. These receptors were obtained from a woman under 30 with Graves' hyperthyroidism.

Ten or more counts support this clonotype. V usage is TRBV6-1 and J usage is TRBJ1-2; D uncertain. This CDR3 comprises 11 residues. Germline CDR1 is MNHNS and CDR2 is SASEGT. The V end lost 6 bases, the J end lost 3 bases, and 5 bases lay between the germline ends. As DNA, the CDR3 is TGTGCCAGCAGGCATGACTATGGCTACACCTTC. It encodes CASRHDYGYTF.

The genes are TRBV7-9 and TRBJ2-1, with TRBD2 matching over 7 bases. The ends lost 1 base at V and 4 bases at J; junction bases unmatched: 4. The CDR3 extends over 15 amino acids. Per germline, CDR1 SEHNR and CDR2 FQNEAQ (reference sequence). CDR3 amino acids: CASSLVGGKYNEQFF. CDR3 DNA sequence: TGTGCCAGCAGCTTAGTCGGGGGGAAATACAATGAGCAGTTCTTC. Using reference TRBV7-9 and TRBJ2-1 for the parts outside the CDR3, the full variable domain is DTGVSQNPRHKITKRGQNVTFRCDPISEHNRLYWYRQTLGQGPEFLTYFQNEAQLEKSRLLSDRFSAERPKGSFSTLEIQRTEQGDSAMYLCASSLVGGKYNEQFFGPGTRLTVL.

This clonotype was observed at least ten times. The chain employs TRBV2 and TRBJ1-1; tentative D call: TRBD1 (6 bases). There are 16 residues in the CDR3. Trimming took off 5 bases at V and 5 bases at J, with 21 bases between the two ends. Germline V CDR1 and CDR2: SNHLY, FYNNEI. CDR3 amino acids: CASSIPGTSLGTEAFF. CDR3 nucleotides: TGTGCCAGCAGTATCCCCGGGACATCCCTGGGGACTGAAGCTTTCTTT.

The chain joins TRBV5-1 to TRBJ1-6; TRBD1 matches at 9 bases. Germline values: CDR1 SGHRS, CDR2 YFSETQ. Germline trimming cut 4 bases from V and 5 bases from J; bases unmatched to any gene: 13. CDR3 size: 18 residues. CDR3 region: CASSPRGTTGGDNSPLHF. CDR3 coding DNA: TGCGCCAGCAGCCCCAGAGGAACAACAGGGGGCGATAATTCACCCCTCCACTTT.